These T cell receptor beta chains were read from a single sample in a study of blood T cell repertoires in COVID-19. Data came from immunoSEQ multiplex PCR; TCRdb stores just in-frame clones and leaves some out. The sample has about 200,000 clones; roughly 84% are singletons. The sequencing input was peripheral blood. The receptors originated from a human donor in a cohort sampled during active COVID-19. CDR3s include the opening cysteine and the closing phenylalanine or tryptophan. A D gene is named only where the DNA matches it firmly. Clone size is given for some rows only: seen once, a few or many times, or a class if the clone is expanded.

v_call	clone_size	d_call	j_call	cdr3_nt	cdr3_aa
TRBV10-3	once	.	TRBJ1-1	TGTGCCATCAGCCAACAGGGACTGAACACTGAAGCTTTCTTT	CAISQQGLNTEAFF
TRBV28	.	.	TRBJ2-7	TGTGCCAGCAGTTTCCGGGACGAGCAGTACTTC	CASSFRDEQYF
TRBV5-4	.	.	TRBJ2-5	TGTGCCAGCAGCTTGGAGGGACACAGGACGGAGACCCAGTACTTC	CASSLEGHRTETQYF
TRBV3-1/TRBV3-2	.	.	TRBJ2-6	TGTGCCAGCAGCCAAGTTATACAGGGTTCTGGGGCCAACGTCCTGACTTTC	CASSQVIQGSGANVLTF
TRBV7-2	.	.	TRBJ1-1	TGTGCCAGCAGCTTAAGGGGCGGTCGAGCTTTCTTT	CASSLRGGRAFF
TRBV2	.	.	TRBJ2-7	TGTGCCAGCAGAACGGTGTCCTACGAGCAGTACTTC	CASRTVSYEQYF
TRBV5-1	.	TRBD2	TRBJ2-5	TGCGCCAGCAGCGGGCCAGGTTTTGGCGGGAGCGAGACCCAGTACTTC	CASSGPGFGGSETQYF
TRBV23-1	few	.	TRBJ2-7	TGCGCCAGCATCAACCGAGATCCATTTGCCTCCTACGAGCAGTACTTC	CASINRDPFASYEQYF
TRBV11-2	many	TRBD1	TRBJ1-5	TGTGCCAGCAGCCCGAATGTCCGGGACAGGTTTAGCAATCAGCCCCAGCATTTT	CASSPNVRDRFSNQPQHF
TRBV7-9	.	.	TRBJ1-1	TGTGCCAGCAGCACGGTGAACACTGAAGCTTTCTTT	CASSTVNTEAFF
TRBV24-1	.	.	TRBJ2-7	TGTGCCACCAGTGATCCAGGGGAATACGAGCAGTACTTC	CATSDPGEYEQYF
TRBV28	.	.	TRBJ1-5	TGTGCCAGCAGTTTAGGGGGGGGCAATCAGCCCCAGCATTTT	CASSLGGGNQPQHF
TRBV3-1/TRBV3-2	.	.	TRBJ2-7	TGTGCCAGCAGTCTCGGGCAGGGCTACGAGCAGTACTTC	CASSLGQGYEQYF
TRBV6-5	.	TRBD1	TRBJ1-6	TGTGCCAGCAGTTCACGGGGACAGAATTCACCCCTCCACTTT	CASSSRGQNSPLHF
TRBV28	.	.	TRBJ1-4	TGTGCCAGCAGATTTAGGAGGGAAAAACTGTTTTTT	CASRFRREKLFF
TRBV5-4	.	TRBD2	TRBJ2-1	TGTGCCAGCAGTAGGATGCGGGAGGATGTGTTGTATGAGCAGTTCTTC	CASSRMREDVLYEQFF
TRBV4-1	.	TRBD2	TRBJ2-1	TGCGCCAGCAGCCAAGTGTCCCGACTAGCGTCCTACAATGAGCAGTTCTTC	CASSQVSRLASYNEQFF
TRBV11-2	once	TRBD1	TRBJ1-5	TGTGCCAGCAGCTCCGACAGGGACAATCAGCCCCAGCATTTT	CASSSDRDNQPQHF
TRBV3-1/TRBV3-2	.	.	TRBJ2-5	TGTGCCAGCAGCCAAGAGATGGCTCGGGGCAGGGGAGAGACCCAGTACTTC	CASSQEMARGRGETQYF
TRBV7-9	.	TRBD2	TRBJ2-3	TGTGCCAGCAGCCTCGGACTAGCGGGAACACGCACAGATACGCAGTATTTT	CASSLGLAGTRTDTQYF
TRBV27	.	TRBD1	TRBJ2-7	TGTGCCAGCAGCCCGGGGACAGGGGTCTCCTACGAGCAGTACTTC	CASSPGTGVSYEQYF
TRBV1	.	.	TRBJ2-3	TGCACCAGCAGCCAAGATTGGGGACTAGCGGGAGTGAACACAGATACGCAGTATTTT	CTSSQDWGLAGVNTDTQYF
TRBV7-8	.	.	TRBJ2-7	TGTGCCAGCAGCTTAATCGGCGGGGAGTCCTACGAGCAGTACTTC	CASSLIGGESYEQYF
TRBV6-5	.	.	TRBJ1-3	TGTGCCAGCAGGGCCACACCCGGGACAGGAAACACCATATATTTT	CASRATPGTGNTIYF
TRBV4-2	.	TRBD1	TRBJ2-7	TGTGCCAGCAGCCAACCAGGGACAGGGCCCTACGAGCAGTACTTC	CASSQPGTGPYEQYF
TRBV10-2	.	.	TRBJ2-7	TGCGCCAGCAGTGTGGTGACTAGCTACGAGCAGTACTTC	CASSVVTSYEQYF
TRBV3-1/TRBV3-2	.	.	TRBJ2-1	TGTGCCAGCAGCCAAGTCTATGAGCAGTTCTTC	CASSQVYEQFF
TRBV5-5	.	.	TRBJ2-5	TGTGCCAGCAGCTTGGCCTCGGTAGCACATGAGAGCGGGGAGACCCAGTACTTC	CASSLASVAHESGETQYF
TRBV11-2	.	.	TRBJ2-7	TGTGCCAGCAACGGGGAGGAGCAGTACTTC	CASNGEEQYF
TRBV10-3	once	TRBD2	TRBJ2-3	TGTGCCATCAGTGAGGGGGGGGTCCTCACAGATACGCAGTATTTT	CAISEGGVLTDTQYF
TRBV10-1	.	.	TRBJ2-7	TGCGCCAGCAGTGAGTCCGGGAATGCGTACGAGCAGTACTTC	CASSESGNAYEQYF
TRBV12-3/TRBV12-4	.	.	TRBJ2-7	TGTGCCAGCAGTTTAGGGCAGACCTACGAGCAGTACTTC	CASSLGQTYEQYF
TRBV18	.	TRBD1	TRBJ1-4	TGTGCCAGCTCACTCGGGACAGGGGTTGACGAAAAACTGTTTTTT	CASSLGTGVDEKLFF
TRBV15	.	.	TRBJ1-5	TGTGCCACCAGCAGAGACGGGGGTGGCAATCAGCCCCAGCATTTT	CATSRDGGGNQPQHF
TRBV30	once	.	TRBJ1-2	TGTGCCTGGAGCAACTCGGGACTCCTCTCAGGGGGCTACACCTTC	CAWSNSGLLSGGYTF
TRBV20-1	.	.	TRBJ2-7	TGCAGTGCTAGAGACCTATACGAGCAGTACTTC	CSARDLYEQYF
TRBV6-1	.	.	TRBJ1-2	TGTGCCAGCAGTGAATATGGGCAGGGCTATGGCTACACCTTC	CASSEYGQGYGYTF
TRBV6-5	.	.	TRBJ2-7	TGTGCCAGCAGTTACGCCAGGGGAAACGAGCAGTACTTC	CASSYARGNEQYF
TRBV28	.	TRBD1	TRBJ1-4	TGTGCCAGCAGTTTACGCCTCTACCGGACAGGTCGCGCTAATGAAAAACTGTTTTTT	CASSLRLYRTGRANEKLFF
TRBV7-2	.	.	TRBJ2-5	TGTGCCAGCAGCCACAGTAGGGGGTACCAAGAGACCCAGTACTTC	CASSHSRGYQETQYF
TRBV10-1	.	.	TRBJ1-6	TGCGCCAGCAGTCCGGACTCTACAAGGAATTCACCCCTCCACTTT	CASSPDSTRNSPLHF
TRBV27	.	TRBD2	TRBJ2-5	TGTGCCAGCAGCTACTCGAGGGAGGGAGAGACCCAGTACTTC	CASSYSREGETQYF
TRBV5-1	once	.	TRBJ2-1	TGCGCCAGCAGCTTGGTTTCGGGGGTCGGCTACAATGAGCAGTTCTTC	CASSLVSGVGYNEQFF
TRBV18	many	.	TRBJ1-1	TGTGCCAGCTCACCACAAAGCGGAAACACTGAAGCTTTCTTT	CASSPQSGNTEAFF
TRBV12-3/TRBV12-4	.	.	TRBJ2-6	TGTGCCAGCAGCCGTGCGGGGGCCAACGTCCTGACTTTC	CASSRAGANVLTF
TRBV28	once	.	TRBJ2-1	TGTGCCAGCAGTTTCGGGTCCTCCTACAATGAGCAGTTCTTC	CASSFGSSYNEQFF
TRBV5-5	.	.	TRBJ2-1	TGTGCCAGCAGCTTGGGGACAGCCTACAATGAGCAGTTCTTC	CASSLGTAYNEQFF
TRBV6-2/TRBV6-3	.	TRBD1	TRBJ2-5	TGTGCCAGCAGTTACGGGGGGACAGGTCAAGAGACCCAGTACTTC	CASSYGGTGQETQYF
TRBV28	few	.	TRBJ1-2	TGTGCCAGCAGTGTACGGACCGGGAGGGGCTATGGCTACACCTTC	CASSVRTGRGYGYTF
TRBV27	.	.	TRBJ2-1	TGTGCCAGCACCCCTAGGGGGGGGGATCGCGAGCAGTTCTTC	CASTPRGGDREQFF
TRBV28	.	TRBD1	TRBJ1-4	TGTGCCAGCAGCCAGACAGGGGAACATGAAAAACTGTTTTTT	CASSQTGEHEKLFF
TRBV7-2	.	TRBD2	TRBJ2-3	TGTGCCAGCAGCCGTCCCAGCGGGGCAGATACGCAGTATTTT	CASSRPSGADTQYF
TRBV3-1/TRBV3-2	.	TRBD1	TRBJ2-3	TGTGCCAGCAGCCAAGAACAGGGGATAGCAGATACGCAGTATTTT	CASSQEQGIADTQYF
TRBV5-1	few	TRBD2	TRBJ2-2	TGCGCCAGCAGGGCCGGGACTAGCGGGAGCGTGAACACCGGGGAGCTGTTTTTT	CASRAGTSGSVNTGELFF
TRBV28	.	.	TRBJ1-2	TGTGCCAGCAGTTTGGAGACAGACTATGGCTACACCTTC	CASSLETDYGYTF
TRBV7-9	.	.	TRBJ2-2	TGTGCCAGCAGCGGACTTTCTCGGGTCACCGGGGAGCTGTTTTTT	CASSGLSRVTGELFF
TRBV7-2	.	.	TRBJ2-3	TGTGCCAGCAGCCCCCATGCTAGGAACACAGATACGCAGTATTTT	CASSPHARNTDTQYF
TRBV4-1	once	.	TRBJ2-3	TGCGCCAGCAGCCAAGATATGGGAGTCCACGCAGCCACAGATACGCAGTATTTT	CASSQDMGVHAATDTQYF
TRBV23-1	.	TRBD2	TRBJ2-2	TGCGCCAGCAGTCAAGACGGGAGGGCCTTCGGGGAGCTGTTTTTT	CASSQDGRAFGELFF
TRBV28	once	.	TRBJ1-2	TGTGCCAGCTTGATGGGGGGGCGAGTGAATGGCTACACCTTC	CASLMGGRVNGYTF